The 19 T cell receptor beta chains listed next were all sequenced from one sample in a study of OX40 agonist ivuxolimab in advanced cancers. Using immunoSEQ multiplex PCR, the repertoire was profiled, and TCRdb retains in-frame clones only, with some absent. This table has around 76,000 clones, 85% appearing once. The source material was CD4+ or CD8+ T cells sorted from blood, sampled in a trial of the OX40 agonist ivuxolimab. The receptor set was obtained from an adult with an advanced solid tumor such as melanoma, head and neck, liver or kidney cancer.

The chain links TRBV27 to TRBJ2-5; TRBD2 matches at 7 bases. Germline loops: CDR1 MNHEY, CDR2 SMNVEV (reference sequence). The CDR3 covers 17 residues. Germline trimming cut 8 bases from V and 2 bases from J; bases unmatched to any gene: 17. CDR3 sequence (DNA): TGTGCCAGCGCCTCTCCGTCCAAAGTAGCGGGTCAAGAGACCCAGTACTTC. It specifies CASASPSKVAGQETQYF.

The V gene is TRBV13, the J gene TRBJ1-3; the D gene is possibly TRBD1 (6 bases). V dropped 3 bases and J dropped 5 bases, with 11 bases sitting between them. The CDR3 is 14 residues long. Per germline, CDR1 PRHDT and CDR2 FYEKMQ (reference sequence). The DNA for the CDR3 is TGTGCCAGCAGCTTTGGACAGCTCCGAAACACCATATATTTT. Protein product: CASSFGQLRNTIYF. The full variable domain, its missing parts supplied by reference TRBV13 and TRBJ1-3, is AAGVIQSPRHLIKEKRETATLKCYPIPRHDTVYWYQQGPGQDPQFLISFYEKMQSDKGSIPDRFSAQQFSDYHSELNMSSLELGDSALYFCASSFGQLRNTIYFGEGSWLTVV.

The chain has TRBV28 and TRBJ1-6; possible D gene TRBD1, 5 bases. This CDR3 spans 14 amino acids. The V end lost 10 bases, the J end lost 6 bases, and 16 bases lay between the germline ends. Germline V gene data show CDR1 as MDHEN and CDR2 as SYDVKM. The CDR3 is CATTIGQVNSPLHF. CDR3 coding DNA: TGTGCCACTACCATCGGACAAGTTAATTCACCCCTCCACTTT.

The chain uses TRBV9 and TRBJ2-5, with TRBD2 matching over 12 bases. This CDR3 contains 16 residues. The J segment lost 5 bases and the V segment lost 0 bases, leaving 5 bases of the junction unmatched. CDR1 and CDR2 (germline): SGDLS, YYNGEE. The CDR3 nucleotides read TGTGCCAGCAGCGTAGCCCCTAGCGGGGGGGCGGAGACCCAGTACTTC. The encoded protein is CASSVAPSGGAETQYF.

The CDR3 loop reads CASSREDTPNTEAFF. DNA for the CDR3: TGTGCCAGTAGTAGGGAAGACACCCCGAACACTGAAGCTTTCTTT. This rearrangement joins TRBV19 to TRBJ1-1; D gene ambiguous. CDR3 length equals 15 residues. V was cut by 4 bases and J by 1 base, with 13 bases left in between. Germline V lookup: CDR1 LNHDA, CDR2 SQIVND (reference sequence).

The chain couples TRBV5-1 to TRBJ2-5; the match to TRBD2 covers 7 bases. The CDR3 has 15 amino acids. Looked up from germline, CDR1 is SGHRS and CDR2 is YFSETQ. After removal of 4 bases from V and 5 bases from J, the junction contained 11 bases not matched to a gene. This chain's CDR3 is CASSPGLVGGETQYF. As DNA, the CDR3 is TGCGCCAGCAGCCCTGGACTAGTTGGTGGGGAGACCCAGTACTTC.

The rearrangement joins TRBV5-4 to TRBJ2-2; TRBD2 matches at 14 bases. Germline loops: CDR1 SGHNT, CDR2 YYREEE (reference sequence). The length of the CDR3 is 17 residues. The ends lost 0 bases at V and 6 bases at J; junction bases unmatched: 4. The CDR3 region is CASSLGGLAGEAGELFF. In nucleotides, the CDR3 is TGTGCCAGCAGCTTGGGGGGACTAGCGGGAGAAGCCGGGGAGCTGTTTTTT.

This chain links TRBV4-1 with TRBJ1-1; 10 bases agree with TRBD1. V dropped 7 bases and J dropped 4; count of bases not matched to a gene: 9. Germline V CDR1 and CDR2: MGHRA, YSYEKL. There are 15 residues in the CDR3. The CDR3 coding sequence is TGCGCCAGCAACCTACCCGGGACAGGGGTCACTGAAGCTTTCTTT. Translation: CASNLPGTGVTEAFF.

The rearrangement uses TRBV4-2 and TRBJ1-2; D not certain. V was trimmed by 0 bases and J by 5 bases, leaving 13 bases between them. The CDR3 runs to 15 residues. Per the germline V gene, CDR1 is LGHNA and CDR2 is YNFKEQ. The CDR3 sequence: CASSQDSSLTYGYTF. The CDR3 DNA reads TGTGCCAGCAGCCAAGATTCGTCATTGACTTATGGCTACACCTTC.

On this clone: The identical CDR3 is also encoded by other nucleotide sequences in the sample. The chain is built from TRBV27 and TRBJ2-3, with 9 bases fitting TRBD2. Germline CDR1 reads MNHEY; CDR2 reads SMNVEV (reference sequence). The ends lost 3 bases at V and 3 bases at J; junction bases unmatched: 1. CDR3 length: 14 amino acids. The CDR3 loop reads CASSFLAGTDTQYF. The CDR3 DNA is TGTGCCAGCAGTTTTCTAGCGGGAACAGATACGCAGTATTTT.

Here the CDR3 DNA reads TGTGCCTGGAGTAGACTAGCGGGAGTGGAGCAGTACTTC. As protein: CAWSRLAGVEQYF. This chain uses TRBV30 with TRBJ2-7, with 12 bases identical to TRBD2. This CDR3 has 13 amino acids. Germline V gene data show CDR1 as GTSNPN and CDR2 as SVGIG (reference sequence). Losses at the gene ends were 2 bases for V and 7 bases for J; bases not matched to a gene: 3.

This rearrangement joins TRBV11-3 to TRBJ1-3; D remains ambiguous. Per the germline V gene, CDR1 is SGHNT and CDR2 is YENEEA. This CDR3 has 16 amino acids. V was shortened by 5 bases and J by 4 bases, with 18 bases between the two germline ends. The DNA of the CDR3 is TGTGCCAGCAGCCCAGCGAGGTCGGGTTCCGGAAACACCATATATTTT. Amino acids: CASSPARSGSGNTIYF.

This chain joins TRBV27 and TRBJ2-7, with D tentatively TRBD1 (6 bases). CDR1 and CDR2 (germline): MNHEY, SMNVEV (reference sequence). V dropped 4 bases and J dropped 5 bases, with 21 bases sitting between them. The CDR3 sequence is 16 residues long. CDR3 residues: CASSSTAGVLYNEQYF. DNA for the CDR3: TGTGCCAGCAGTTCTACGGCAGGGGTGCTGTATAACGAGCAGTACTTC.

The rearrangement joins TRBV28 to TRBJ1-6; 10 bases line up with TRBD1. The germline gives CDR1 MDHEN, CDR2 SYDVKM. The CDR3 is 14 amino acids. The V and J ends lost 6 bases and 10 bases, in that order; junction bases with no gene match: 6. The CDR3 reads CASSSGQGGSPLHF. The CDR3 DNA is TGTGCCAGCAGCTCCGGACAGGGGGGCTCACCCCTCCACTTT.

This sequence joins TRBV28 and TRBJ1-5; D unclear. Germline CDR1 is MDHEN and CDR2 is SYDVKM. With 3 bases removed from V and 4 bases from J, the gap between germline ends came to 10 bases. CDR3 size: 14 residues. The CDR3 coding sequence is TGTGCCAGCAGTTTCGCGGGCAGGAATCAGCCCCAGCATTTT. Protein: CASSFAGRNQPQHF.

V is TRBV28 and J is TRBJ2-7; 11 nucleotides agree with TRBD2. J was trimmed by 7 bases and V by 8 bases; bases with no gene match: 10. This CDR3 has 14 amino acids. Germline CDR1 and CDR2: MDHEN and SYDVKM. The chain's CDR3 is CASSGLAALSEQYV. Written as DNA, the CDR3 is TGTGCCAGCTCGGGACTAGCGGCGTTGAGTGAGCAGTACGTC.

The chain employs TRBV7-9 and TRBJ2-7, with a tentative D call TRBD2 (6 bases). V was pared by 5 bases and J by 4 bases, with 18 bases between. The CDR3 is made up of 15 amino acids. Looked up from germline, CDR1 is SEHNR and CDR2 is FQNEAQ (reference sequence). The CDR3 DNA reads TGTGCCAGCAGCCCAACCTCGGGAGCTAGGTACGAGCAGTACTTC. This codes for CASSPTSGARYEQYF. The full variable domain, completed using reference TRBV7-9 and TRBJ2-7, is DTGVSQNPRHKITKRGQNVTFRCDPISEHNRLYWYRQTLGQGPEFLTYFQNEAQLEKSRLLSDRFSAERPKGSFSTLEIQRTEQGDSAMYLCASSPTSGARYEQYFGPGTRLTVT.

This clone was detected once. This chain links TRBV5-1 with TRBJ2-2; TRBD1 matches at 7 bases. Germline CDR1 SGHRS, CDR2 YFSETQ. The CDR3 totals 16 residues. V lost 1 base to trimming and J lost 3 bases; unmatched junction nucleotides: 6. The CDR3 loop reads CASSLRGTEYTGELFF. The CDR3 DNA reads TGCGCCAGCAGCTTGAGGGGGACAGAGTACACCGGGGAGCTGTTTTTT.

V is TRBV28 and J is TRBJ1-1; the match to TRBD1 covers 8 bases. CDR1 and CDR2 from the germline V gene are MDHEN and SYDVKM. The CDR3 has 14 residues. Unmatched junction bases numbered 8, after V lost 6 bases and J lost 5 bases. The CDR3: CASSSGQGLTEAFF. CDR3 coding DNA: TGTGCCAGCAGCTCCGGACAGGGTTTAACTGAAGCTTTCTTT.